Listed below are T cell receptor beta chains from one sample, sequenced in a study of blood T cell repertoires in COVID-19. Assay: immunoSEQ multiplex PCR; the TCRdb copy retains only in-frame clones and omits some. The table lists approximately 140,000 clones, about nine tenths of them singletons. Sequencing was done on a sample of PBMCs or T cells enriched from blood (not recorded which). The source is a woman aged 40 to 50 who had been exposed to COVID-19. Each CDR3 is given with its conserved first and last residue. D genes are given only for firm matches. Clone size is shown for a subset of rows, as once, few, many or a class of expanded clone.

clone_size,d_call,v_call,j_call,cdr3_length,cdr3_nt,cdr3_aa
NA,NA,TRBV19,TRBJ1-1,12,TGTGCCAGTAAGGGAGACCGCAGAGAAGCTTTCTTT,CASKGDRREAFF
NA,NA,TRBV29-1,TRBJ2-5,14,TGCAGCGTTGTCGAAGGGACCCACGGGGGGACCCAGTACTTC,CSVVEGTHGGTQYF
NA,TRBD1,TRBV11-2,TRBJ2-7,15,TGTGCCAGCAGCCGCACGTCCGGGACAGGGGTCGAGCAGTACTTC,CASSRTSGTGVEQYF
NA,NA,TRBV6-5,TRBJ1-2,14,TGTGCCAGCAGACCGCCGGGGTCCTCCTATGGCTACACCTTC,CASRPPGSSYGYTF
NA,NA,TRBV24-1,TRBJ2-3,13,TGTGCCACCAGTGATTTGCGCGCCGATACGCAGTATTTT,CATSDLRADTQYF
NA,TRBD1,TRBV5-1,TRBJ2-2,15,TGCGCCAGCGGGCGGGACAGGGGGCAAACCGGGGAGCTGTTTTTT,CASGRDRGQTGELFF
once,TRBD2,TRBV5-5,TRBJ2-1,15,TGTGCCAGCAGCTTGGTGGGCGGGGGGGCCTATGAGCAGTTCTTC,CASSLVGGGAYEQFF
NA,TRBD1,TRBV7-2,TRBJ1-4,15,TGTGCCAGCGGCTCCGATGGGACAGGGTATGAAAAACTGTTTTTT,CASGSDGTGYEKLFF
NA,NA,TRBV19,TRBJ2-7,13,TGTGCCAGTAGTGTTACAGGGACCTACGAGCAGTACTTC,CASSVTGTYEQYF
once,TRBD1,TRBV19,TRBJ2-3,17,TGTGCCAGTAGTAGAGACAGGGGACGGTCCTCCACAGATACGCAGTATTTT,CASSRDRGRSSTDTQYF
NA,TRBD1,TRBV27,TRBJ2-6,15,TGTGCCAGCTTGGAGACAGGGGCTGGGGCCAACGTCCTGACTTTC,CASLETGAGANVLTF
few,NA,TRBV27,TRBJ2-7,16,TGTGCCAGCAGTATCCGACAGTTTCCCAATAGGGACGAGCAGTACTTC,CASSIRQFPNRDEQYF
NA,TRBD2,TRBV20-1,TRBJ2-7,14,TGCAGTGCTAGTCTTAGCGGGAGAACCTACGAGCAGTACTTC,CSASLSGRTYEQYF
NA,TRBD2,TRBV9,TRBJ2-1,16,TGTGCCAGCAGGGAGGAGGACGGGAGGACCTACAATGAGCAGTTCTTC,CASREEDGRTYNEQFF
NA,NA,TRBV6-5,TRBJ1-1,13,TGTGCCAGCAGCCGTCAGGGTAACACTGAAGCTTTCTTT,CASSRQGNTEAFF